This T cell receptor beta chain was sequenced for a study of blood T cell repertoires in COVID-19. In the study overall: The study drew acute and convalescent COVID-19 samples from the United States, Italy and Spain. Sample material is recorded as cDNA or gDNA derived from T cells, B-cell-depleted T cells, or PBMCs.

The CDR3 has 14 amino acids. V lost 9 bases, J lost 3 bases, and 1 base stayed unmatched. Germline V gives CDR1 KGHDR, CDR2 SFDVKD. Original handling: Nucleated cell number was recorded as an estimate derived from reference gene primer amplification. Sequencing used immunoSEQ multiplex PCR; TCRdb keeps in-frame clones, though not all of them. V and J calls and clone size are as listed in that table; D and trimming were resolved from the DNA. The top ten clones hold approximately 1.5% of a sample with about 320,000 clones, roughly 83% of them seen once. The TCR sequence derives from a woman aged 45 to 65 with acute or convalescent COVID-19. V and J are TRBV24-1 and TRBJ2-1; TRBD2 matches at 13 bases. Sequencing was performed on peripheral blood. CDR3: CATGTSGNYNEQFF. The CDR3 region has the DNA TGTGCCACCGGGACTAGCGGGAACTACAATGAGCAGTTCTTC.